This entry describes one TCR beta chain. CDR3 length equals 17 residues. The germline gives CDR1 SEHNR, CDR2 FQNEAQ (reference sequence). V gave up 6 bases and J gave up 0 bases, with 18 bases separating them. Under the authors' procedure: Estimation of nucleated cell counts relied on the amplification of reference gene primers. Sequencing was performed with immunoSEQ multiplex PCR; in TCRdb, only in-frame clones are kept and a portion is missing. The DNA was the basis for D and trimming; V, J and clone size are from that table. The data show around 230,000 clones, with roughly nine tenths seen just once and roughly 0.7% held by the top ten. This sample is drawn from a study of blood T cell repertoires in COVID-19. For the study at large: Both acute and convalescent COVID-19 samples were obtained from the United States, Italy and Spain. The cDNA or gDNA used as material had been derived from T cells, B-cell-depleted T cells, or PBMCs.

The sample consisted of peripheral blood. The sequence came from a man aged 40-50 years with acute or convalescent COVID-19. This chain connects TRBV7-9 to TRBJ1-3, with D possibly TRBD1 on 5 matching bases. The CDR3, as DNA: TGTGCCAGCAGTCAACCTCGGGAGGGGTACTCTGGAAACACCATATATTTT. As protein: CASSQPREGYSGNTIYF.